These 9 T cell receptor beta chains were sequenced from one sample in a study of Graves' ophthalmopathy and Graves' hyperthyroidism. For repertoire sequencing, the TCR beta CDR3 regions were amplified from RNA transcripts. The first-round RT-PCR employed HTBI primers together with the Qiagen OneStep RT-PCR kit. A multiplex PCR was then performed as the second round. MiXCR, applied by TCRdb to the multiplex PCR reads, yields one record per CDR3 protein. The table lists some 360,000 distinct CDR3 sequences, roughly 17% of them singletons, with 2% to 2.5% in the top ten. Sequencing was done on a sample of peripheral blood. The receptors shown here come from an adult woman with stable Graves' hyperthyroidism.

This clonotype has a handful of counts. V usage is TRBV18 and J usage is TRBJ2-7; weak D call: TRBD2 (6 bases). V lost 1 base and J lost 3, with 7 bases in between. The CDR3 is 13 amino acids. Germline CDR1 reads KGHSH; CDR2 reads LQKENI. CDR3 protein: CASSPQGLYEQYF. The CDR3 nucleotides are TGTGCCAGCTCACCACAGGGACTCTACGAGCAGTACTTC.

This clonotype was observed many times. This chain links TRBV12-3 or TRBV12-4 with TRBJ2-5, with 7 bases matching TRBD1. This CDR3 comprises 14 residues. Germline trimming cut 3 bases from V and 2 bases from J; bases unmatched to any gene: 3. The CDR3 is CASSFGQEQETQYF. The DNA for the CDR3 is TGTGCCAGCAGTTTCGGACAGGAGCAAGAGACCCAGTACTTC.

This clonotype was seen many times. J is TRBJ1-2 and V is TRBV2; D ambiguous. The germline V and J ends were trimmed by 4 bases and 8 bases, with 11 bases remaining between them. The CDR3 totals 12 residues. Germline lookup yields CDR1 SNHLY and CDR2 FYNNEI. Written as DNA, the CDR3 is TGTGCCAGCAGTGCGGAACAAAGGGGCTACACCTTC. Its protein is CASSAEQRGYTF.

This clonotype was found many times. The gene calls are TRBV19 and TRBJ1-1; D uncertain. This CDR3 spans 13 amino acids. The V gene's germline CDR1 is LNHDA and CDR2 SQIVND (reference sequence). Trimming removed 7 bases at V and 5 bases at J, with 14 bases between. The CDR3 protein is CASTPEGVTEAFF. The CDR3 coding sequence is TGTGCCAGTACCCCGGAAGGAGTAACTGAAGCTTTCTTT.

As regards this clonotype: A much larger clone sits a single nucleotide away, making a read error possible. The chain combines TRBV6-5 with TRBJ1-1; D gene uncertain. Looked up from germline, CDR1 is MNHEY and CDR2 is SVGAGI. This CDR3 has 13 residues. The CDR3 here is CASSYGGNTEACF. CDR3 nucleotide sequence: TGTGCCAGCAGTTACGGCGGGAACACTGAAGCTTGCTTT.

This clonotype was recorded many times. The chain couples TRBV5-1 to TRBJ2-7; 8 bases line up with TRBD1. Germline lookup yields CDR1 SGHRS and CDR2 YFSETQ. V shed 4 bases and J 4 bases; nucleotides not matched to a gene: 16. The CDR3 runs to 17 residues. The CDR3 DNA is TGCGCCAGCAGCCCTAGTCTCACCGGGACAGGTGGTTACGAGCAGTACTTC. Translated: CASSPSLTGTGGYEQYF. Based on the CDR3 plus reference TRBV5-1 and TRBJ2-7, the full variable domain is KAGVTQTPRYLIKTRGQQVTLSCSPISGHRSVSWYQQTPGQGLQFLFEYFSETQRNKGNFPGRFSGRQFSNSRSEMNVSTLELGDSALYLCASSPSLTGTGGYEQYFGPGTRLTVT.

This clonotype was seen ten or more times. The rearrangement links TRBV3-1 to TRBJ1-2, with D hard to call. CDR1 and CDR2 from the germline V gene are LGHDT and YNNKEL (reference sequence). Trimming removed 4 bases at V and 0 bases at J, with 9 bases between. CDR3 length equals 14 residues. CDR3: CASSRGISNYGYTF. The CDR3 region has the DNA TGTGCCAGCAGCCGAGGGATTTCTAACTATGGCTACACCTTC.

This clonotype came up many times. The CDR3 coding sequence is TGCGCCAGCAGACCCCTGGACAGTACATCCTACGAGCAGTACTTC. Protein sequence: CASRPLDSTSYEQYF. The chain couples TRBV5-1 to TRBJ2-7; TRBD1 might be the D (6 bases). Germline V gives CDR1 SGHRS, CDR2 YFSETQ. The CDR3 covers 15 residues. V shed 5 bases and J shed 1 base, with 16 bases lying between them.

This clonotype appeared once. J is TRBJ1-2 and V is TRBV12-3 or TRBV12-4, with D unclear. Trimming cost V 6 bases and J 4 bases, with 12 bases left between them. This CDR3 comprises 13 residues. CDR3 DNA: TGTGCCAGCAGATCTTTCTCGGGCTATGGCTACACCTTC. Translated: CASRSFSGYGYTF.